This T cell receptor beta chain is from a study of technical replicates of blood from several donors. Libraries were prepared by immunoSEQ multiplex PCR; TCRdb keeps only in-frame clonotypes and omits some of them. The table includes tens of thousands of clones, 90% to 95% detected once. Sequenced sample: T cells isolated from PBMCs. The TCR was taken from a human donor in good health.

This CDR3 is CASSLEASTDTQYF. The CDR3 nucleotides are TGTGCCAGCAGTTTAGAAGCTAGCACAGATACGCAGTATTTT. The genes are TRBV27 and TRBJ2-3; D is unresolved. V lost 2 bases to trimming and J lost 0 bases, with 6 bases between them. The CDR3 runs 14 residues. Per germline, CDR1 MNHEY and CDR2 SMNVEV (reference sequence).